The source of this T cell receptor beta chain is a study of blood T cell repertoires in COVID-19. On the study more broadly: Acute and convalescent COVID-19 specimens originated in the United States, Italy and Spain.

Produced via immunoSEQ multiplex PCR; TCRdb's table is partial and in-frame only. The data contain some 85,000 clones, about four fifths of them singletons. This clone was found once. The germline V gene has CDR1 GTSNPN and CDR2 SVGIG (reference sequence). This CDR3 has 14 residues. V gave up 6 bases and J gave up 3 bases; unmatched junction bases: 7. Sequencing input: peripheral blood. The chain is built from TRBV30 and TRBJ2-2, with TRBD1 matching 7 bases. The origin of this receptor is a man in his 70s with COVID-19, enrolled during active disease. The CDR3 DNA reads as TGTGCCTGTAAACCGGGACAGTACACCGGGGAGCTGTTTTTT. It yields the protein CACKPGQYTGELFF. The complete variable domain, with remaining parts taken from reference TRBV30 and TRBJ2-2, reads SQTIHQWPATLVQPVGSPLSLECTVEGTSNPNLYWYRQAAGRGLQLLFYSVGIGQISSEVPQNLSASRPQDRQFILSSKKLLLSDSGFYLCACKPGQYTGELFFGEGSRLTVL.